One and the same sample provided the 6 T cell receptor beta chains below, sequenced in a study of low-dose radiotherapy and immunotherapy resistance in tumors. With TRAV- and TRBV-specific primers, first-strand cDNA was made, covering the alpha and beta chains. It was with a constant-region primer and a V-primer adapter that TCRs were amplified over about 20 PCR cycles. TCRdb redid the calling of the reads with MiXCR, one entry per CDR3 protein. Seen here are 40,000 or so distinct CDR3 sequences, 25% to 40% observed once, and the top ten hold roughly 3.5%. Time point noted: before trial treatment. Source: PBMCs, taken before treatment. These receptors came from a male donor with gallbladder cancer.

This clonotype was counted ten times or more. V is TRBV4-2 and J is TRBJ2-5, with a tentative D call TRBD1 (5 bases). This CDR3 contains 13 residues. The ends were cut back, 6 bases at V and 2 bases at J, with 10 bases in the middle. Germline assignment: CDR1 LGHNA and CDR2 YNFKEQ. Here the CDR3 DNA reads TGTGCCAGCAGTCAGGGAAATCAAGAGACCCAGTACTTC. Its translation: CASSQGNQETQYF.

This clonotype was seen at least ten times. The V gene is TRBV5-4, the J gene TRBJ2-7; perhaps TRBD2 as D (5 bases). Per germline, CDR1 SGHNT and CDR2 YYREEE (reference sequence). Trimming cost V 4 bases and J 0 bases, with 17 bases left between them. The CDR3 has 16 residues. CDR3 nucleotide sequence: TGTGCCAGCAGCCCCAACGGGGTGGCCGGCTCCTACGAGCAGTACTTC. This gives the protein CASSPNGVAGSYEQYF.

This clonotype was observed many times. The chain is built from TRBV28 and TRBJ2-2; a possible D gene is TRBD1 (6 bases). CDR3 size: 14 residues. CDR1 is MDHEN and CDR2 is SYDVKM in the germline V gene. V lost 4 bases and J lost 6, with 12 bases in between. CDR3 region: CASSSYRVPGELFF. The CDR3 DNA is TGTGCCAGCAGTTCCTACAGGGTCCCCGGGGAGCTGTTTTTT. Filled out from reference TRBV28 and TRBJ2-2, the complete variable domain reads DVKVTQSSRYLVKRTGEKVFLECVQDMDHENMFWYRQDPGLGLRLIYFSYDVKMKEKGDIPEGYSVSREKKERFSLILESASTNQTSMYLCASSSYRVPGELFFGEGSRLTVL.

This clonotype was detected many times. Sequence at one end of the junction differs from germline and may be a read error. The chain combines TRBV12-3 or TRBV12-4 with TRBJ2-3; D gene ambiguous. This CDR3 has 10 amino acids. In DNA form, the CDR3 reads TGTGCCAGCAGATTAGATACGCAGTATTTT. Amino acids: CASRLDTQYF.

This clonotype was seen repeatedly, ten times or more. The J gene is TRBJ1-5, the V gene TRBV4-2, with D uncertain. Per the germline V gene, CDR1 is LGHNA and CDR2 is YNFKEQ. The CDR3 covers 12 residues. V was shortened by 3 bases and J by 3 bases, with 3 bases between the two germline ends. CDR3 DNA sequence: TGTGCCAGCAGCCAGAACAATCAGCCCCAGCATTTT. It is translated as CASSQNNQPQHF.

This clonotype was recorded at least ten times. The J gene is TRBJ1-5, the V gene TRBV20-1, with no clear D. Germline lookup yields CDR1 DFQATT and CDR2 SNEGSKA (reference sequence). The CDR3 runs to 12 residues. Trimming shortened V by 4 bases and J by 1 base, and 5 bases separated the two germline ends. The CDR3 is CSATMSNQPQHF. Written as DNA, the CDR3 is TGCAGTGCTACGATGAGCAATCAGCCCCAGCATTTT.